Following are 30 T cell receptor beta chains from one sample sequenced in a study of identical twins. TCRdb re-derived calls from the 5' RACE reads in MiXCR, one entry per CDR3 protein. The sample carries hundreds of thousands of distinct CDR3 sequences, approximately 8% recorded once. A further study also used this sample, focusing on yellow fever vaccine responses in identical twins.

The source material was CD8+ T cells sorted from blood. These receptors all come from a woman aged 18-30 years in good health.

In nucleotides, the CDR3 is TGTGCCAGCACCGTGGGGGAAGGTGGCACTGAAGCTTTCTTT. Protein: CASTVGEGGTEAFF. V and J are TRBV6-4 and TRBJ1-1; possible D gene TRBD1, 5 bases. In germline, CDR1 is MRHNA, CDR2 SNTAGT. This CDR3 is 14 amino acids long. V was cut by 7 bases and J by 4 bases, with 16 bases left in between.

This chain joins TRBV28 and TRBJ2-3; 7 nucleotides align to TRBD1. From germline, CDR1 is MDHEN and CDR2 SYDVKM. CDR3 length: 15 amino acids. J lost 4 bases, V lost 5 bases, and 9 bases had no gene match. CDR3 sequence: CASSRQGLGADTQYF. In nucleotides, the CDR3 is TGTGCCAGCAGTCGACAGGGTCTGGGGGCAGATACGCAGTATTTT.

The V call is TRBV13, the J call TRBJ2-2, with 15 bases identical to TRBD2. The CDR3 runs to 16 residues. Germline CDR1 and CDR2: PRHDT and FYEKMQ (reference sequence). The ends lost 3 bases at V and 7 bases at J; junction bases unmatched: 3. CDR3: CASSFGTSGGYGELFF. The CDR3, as DNA: TGTGCCAGCAGCTTCGGGACTAGCGGGGGGTACGGGGAGCTGTTTTTT.

This clonotype has at least ten counts. The chain recombines TRBV9 with TRBJ2-2, with D unclear. Trimming cost V 6 bases and J 4 bases, with 13 bases left between them. Germline assignment: CDR1 SGDLS and CDR2 YYNGEE. This CDR3 contains 14 residues. DNA of the CDR3: TGTGCCAGCAAGGCCCTCTCGGGCACCGGGGAGCTGTTTTTT. Translating gives CASKALSGTGELFF.

A few counts support this clonotype. This sequence joins TRBV12-3 or TRBV12-4 and TRBJ1-1; 7 nucleotides match TRBD1. The junction had 6 bases not matched to a gene; V was cut back by 8 bases and J by 6 bases. The CDR3 has 12 residues. CDR3 in amino acids: CASQGGWAEAFF. CDR3 nucleotides: TGTGCCAGCCAGGGGGGTTGGGCTGAAGCTTTCTTT.

This clonotype showed up many times. This sequence joins TRBV12-3 or TRBV12-4 and TRBJ2-2, with D perhaps assigned TRBD1 or TRBD2 (5 bases each). The CDR3 is made up of 12 amino acids. Trimming cost V 10 bases and J 2 bases, with 8 bases left between them. In DNA form, the CDR3 reads TGTGCCACGGGGCCTAACACCGGGGAGCTGTTTTTT. This codes for CATGPNTGELFF.

In its sample, this clonotype was seen many times. J is TRBJ2-7 and V is TRBV28; TRBD1 might be the D (6 bases). Trimming took 6 bases from V and 3 from J, leaving 15 bases between them. Germline assignment: CDR1 MDHEN and CDR2 SYDVKM. The CDR3 has 14 residues. Here the CDR3 reads CASSIIGTFYEQYF. CDR3 DNA sequence: TGTGCCAGCAGCATCATTGGGACATTCTACGAGCAGTACTTC.

In its sample, this clonotype was seen a few times. The genes are TRBV19 and TRBJ2-3, with D maybe TRBD2 (5 bases). Germline V gene sequence: CDR1 LNHDA, CDR2 SQIVND (reference sequence). The length of the CDR3 is 15 residues. Between the trimmed V and J ends, which lost 6 bases and 2 bases, there was a span of 15 bases. The CDR3 is CASSHRGVNTDTQYF. DNA for the CDR3: TGTGCCAGTAGCCACCGGGGAGTTAACACAGATACGCAGTATTTT.

This chain links TRBV19 with TRBJ1-5; D ambiguous. This CDR3 spans 15 amino acids. V gave up 1 base and J gave up 0 bases, with 7 bases separating them. Per germline, CDR1 LNHDA and CDR2 SQIVND (reference sequence). The CDR3 loop reads CASSIVGGSNQPQHF. The CDR3 coding sequence is TGTGCCAGTAGTATAGTGGGAGGTAGCAATCAGCCCCAGCATTTT. Full variable domain (missing parts from reference TRBV19 and TRBJ1-5): DGGITQSPKYLFRKEGQNVTLSCEQNLNHDAMYWYRQDPGQGLRLIYYSQIVNDFQKGDIAEGYSVSREKKESFPLTVTSAQKNPTAFYLCASSIVGGSNQPQHFGDGTRLSIL.

This clonotype showed up many times. This sequence joins TRBV5-1 and TRBJ2-3; possibly TRBD1 for D (5 bases). Germline CDR1 is SGHRS and CDR2 is YFSETQ. Trimming left V 0 bases short and J 0 bases short, with 8 bases between. CDR3 length: 15 residues. The chain's CDR3 is CASSLDRYSTDTQYF. In DNA, the CDR3 is TGCGCCAGCAGCTTGGACAGGTACAGCACAGATACGCAGTATTTT.

This clonotype has a count of ten or more. The chain is built from TRBV20-1 and TRBJ1-1, with TRBD1 matching over 8 bases. J gave up 4 bases and V 6 bases, and 10 bases lay outside the gene matches. There are 14 residues in the CDR3. CDR1 and CDR2 from the germline V gene are DFQATT and SNEGSKA (reference sequence). The CDR3 protein is CSARTGFGGTEAFF. CDR3 DNA sequence: TGCAGTGCAAGGACAGGGTTCGGTGGCACTGAAGCTTTCTTT.

This clonotype has a count of ten or more. This chain uses TRBV9 with TRBJ2-1; no clear D gene. The germline V gene encodes CDR1 SGDLS and CDR2 YYNGEE. The CDR3 length is 13 residues. The V gene lost 0 bases and the J gene lost 0 bases, with 1 base spanning the gap. The CDR3 reads CASSVGSYNEQFF. The CDR3 DNA reads as TGTGCCAGCAGCGTAGGCTCCTACAATGAGCAGTTCTTC.

This clonotype has a handful of counts. The chain employs TRBV7-9 and TRBJ2-7; either TRBD1 or TRBD2 may fit D (5 bases each). The germline V gene encodes CDR1 SEHNR and CDR2 FQNEAQ (reference sequence). CDR3 length equals 14 residues. The V end was cut by 1 base, the J end by 5 bases, with 12 bases between. The CDR3 here is CASSLGGGRDEQYV. In DNA form, the CDR3 reads TGTGCCAGCAGCTTAGGAGGAGGCAGGGACGAGCAGTACGTC.

This clonotype turned up a few times. This chain joins TRBV13 and TRBJ2-7; D gene unclear. Germline V gene data show CDR1 as PRHDT and CDR2 as FYEKMQ (reference sequence). This CDR3 has 13 amino acids. V lost 5 bases and J lost 4, with 12 bases in between. CDR3 residues: CASSPKESYEQYF. In DNA form, the CDR3 reads TGTGCCAGCAGCCCCAAGGAGTCGTACGAGCAGTACTTC. Filled out from reference TRBV13 and TRBJ2-7, the complete variable domain reads AAGVIQSPRHLIKEKRETATLKCYPIPRHDTVYWYQQGPGQDPQFLISFYEKMQSDKGSIPDRFSAQQFSDYHSELNMSSLELGDSALYFCASSPKESYEQYFGPGTRLTVT.

The chain combines TRBV27 with TRBJ2-1; TRBD1 matches 9 bases. The CDR3 has 14 residues. CDR1 is MNHEY, CDR2 SMNVEV, per germline (reference sequence). J lost 9 bases, V lost 7 bases, and 10 bases had no gene match. DNA for the CDR3: TGTGCCAGCACCGCGGGACAGGGCCTGGGTGAGCAGTTCTTC. This translates into CASTAGQGLGEQFF.

This clonotype was counted ten times or more. The chain is built from TRBV24-1 and TRBJ2-1; TRBD1 matches at 7 bases. Per germline, CDR1 KGHDR and CDR2 SFDVKD. After removal of 1 base from V and 9 bases from J, the junction contained 2 bases not matched to a gene. The CDR3 covers 13 residues. The CDR3, as DNA: TGTGCCACCAGTGATTTTTCAGGGGGTGAGCAGTTCTTC. Encoded protein: CATSDFSGGEQFF.

The chain links TRBV5-1 to TRBJ2-5, with D unresolved. Trimming removed 4 bases at V and 5 bases at J, with 15 bases between. CDR1 is SGHRS, CDR2 YFSETQ, per germline. The CDR3 length is 14 residues. As DNA, the CDR3 is TGCGCCAGCAGCACCTCCGGGCCGCGGGAGACCCAGTACTTC. Amino acids: CASSTSGPRETQYF.

This clonotype showed up many times. The CDR3 DNA reads as TGTGCCAGCAGCTTAGGCGGGAGAAACACCGGGGAGCTGTTTTTT. It is translated as CASSLGGRNTGELFF. The chain carries TRBV7-9 and TRBJ2-2, with 7 bases aligning to TRBD2. This CDR3 region has 15 residues. CDR1 is SEHNR and CDR2 is FQNEAQ in the germline V gene (reference sequence). Trimming removed 1 base from V and 2 bases from J; junction bases left unmatched: 1.

This sequence joins TRBV3-1 and TRBJ1-2; a weak D match, TRBD1 (5 bases). The CDR3 sequence is 19 residues long. V dropped 0 bases and J dropped 2 bases, with 22 bases sitting between them. Looked up from germline, CDR1 is LGHDT and CDR2 is YNNKEL (reference sequence). CDR3 DNA sequence: TGTGCCAGCAGCCAAGATTTGTGGGGCAAGGTTGCGGAGAACTATGGCTACACCTTC. Translated: CASSQDLWGKVAENYGYTF.

In this sample, this clonotype turned up many times. This chain connects TRBV19 to TRBJ1-1; D is possibly TRBD1 (6 bases). The germline V gene encodes CDR1 LNHDA and CDR2 SQIVND (reference sequence). The CDR3 runs to 17 residues. Trimming cost V 3 bases and J 1 base, with 18 bases left between them. In DNA, the CDR3 is TGTGCCAGTAGTATGGGGGCAAGCGTGGAGTGGAACACTGAAGCTTTCTTT. Translation gives CASSMGASVEWNTEAFF.

J is TRBJ2-1 and V is TRBV10-3; D may be TRBD1 (5 bases). The CDR3 is 17 amino acids. From germline, CDR1 is ENHRY and CDR2 SYGVKD. V gave up 10 bases and J gave up 4 bases, with 26 bases separating them. The CDR3 nucleotides are TGTGCCACCAACCCCGTCTCAGACAGAGATAATTACAATGAGCAGTTCTTC. It encodes CATNPVSDRDNYNEQFF.

This clonotype was detected ten times or more. CDR3 in DNA: TGTGCCAGCAGCTTAGAGTACAGGGGCTTAACTGAAGCTTTCTTT. Protein sequence: CASSLEYRGLTEAFF. The chain couples TRBV7-6 to TRBJ1-1; TRBD1 agrees at 7 bases. CDR3 size: 15 residues. Trimming at V came to 1 base and at J to 5 bases, leaving 7 bases not matched to a gene. Germline V CDR1 and CDR2: SGHVS, FNYEAQ. Complete variable domain (other parts from reference TRBV7-6 and TRBJ1-1): GAGVSQSPRYKVTKRGQDVALRCDPISGHVSLYWYRQALGQGPEFLTYFNYEAQQDKSGLPNDRFSAERPEGSISTLTIQRTEQRDSAMYRCASSLEYRGLTEAFFGQGTRLTVV.

This chain uses TRBV7-9 with TRBJ2-7, with a possible D match to TRBD1 (5 bases). V was shortened by 11 bases and J by 2 bases, with 13 bases between the two germline ends. CDR1 is SEHNR, CDR2 FQNEAQ, per germline (reference sequence). This CDR3 is built from 12 residues. Here the CDR3 reads CAVETDPYEQYV. CDR3 sequence (DNA): TGTGCCGTAGAGACAGACCCCTACGAGCAGTACGTC.

This clonotype has just a few counts. This chain links TRBV25-1 with TRBJ2-7; 9 bases match TRBD2. Germline trimming cut 5 bases from V and 0 bases from J; bases unmatched to any gene: 8. This CDR3 spans 16 amino acids. Germline CDR1 is MGHDK and CDR2 is SYGVNS. CDR3 sequence reads: CASSPSLAGASYEQYF. In DNA form, the CDR3 reads TGTGCCAGCAGTCCATCATTAGCGGGAGCCTCCTACGAGCAGTACTTC.

This clonotype was seen at least ten times. The rearrangement links TRBV11-1 to TRBJ2-1, with 14 bases lining up with TRBD2. Germline CDR1 reads SGHAT; CDR2 reads FQDESV (reference sequence). CDR3 size: 18 residues. With V trimmed by 7 bases and J by 5 bases, 13 bases remained unmatched. CDR3 sequence reads: CASKSGTSGSDWNNEQFF. The CDR3 DNA reads TGTGCCAGCAAATCCGGGACTAGCGGGAGTGATTGGAACAATGAGCAGTTCTTC.

V gene TRBV7-6 combines with J gene TRBJ2-3; TRBD2 agrees at 11 bases. The CDR3 length is 20 residues. Trimming took 0 bases from V and 5 from J; bases not matched to a gene: 16. Germline CDR1 reads SGHVS; CDR2 reads FNYEAQ. The CDR3 loop reads CASSLAPFTQGLAVRDTQYF. CDR3 sequence (DNA): TGTGCCAGCAGCTTAGCGCCTTTCACTCAGGGACTAGCGGTGAGAGATACGCAGTATTTT. The full variable domain, rest sourced from reference TRBV7-6 and TRBJ2-3, is GAGVSQSPRYKVTKRGQDVALRCDPISGHVSLYWYRQALGQGPEFLTYFNYEAQQDKSGLPNDRFSAERPEGSISTLTIQRTEQRDSAMYRCASSLAPFTQGLAVRDTQYFGPGTRLTVL.

This clonotype was detected ten times or more. The chain employs TRBV4-1 and TRBJ2-1, with a weak D call TRBD2 (7 bases). The CDR3 extends over 16 amino acids. The ends were cut back, 0 bases at V and 2 bases at J, with 11 bases in the middle. Germline V gives CDR1 MGHRA, CDR2 YSYEKL. CDR3 sequence reads: CASSQDWGGTYNEQFF. DNA for the CDR3: TGCGCCAGCAGCCAAGATTGGGGGGGCACCTACAATGAGCAGTTCTTC.

This clonotype was seen many times. This chain links TRBV29-1 with TRBJ1-2; D call uncertain. The CDR3 has 11 amino acids. V shed 3 bases and J shed 7 bases, with 9 bases lying between them. Looked up from germline, CDR1 is SQVTM and CDR2 is ANQGSEA. The CDR3 spells CSVDTGSGYTF. The CDR3 bases are TGCAGCGTTGATACCGGGAGTGGCTACACCTTC. Supplemented by reference TRBV29-1 and TRBJ1-2, the full variable domain reads SAVISQKPSRDICQRGTSLTIQCQVDSQVTMMFWYRQQPGQSLTLIATANQGSEATYESGFVIDKFPISRPNLTFSTLTVSNMSPEDSSIYLCSVDTGSGYTFGSGTRLTVV.

The chain has TRBV4-1 and TRBJ1-2; D ambiguous. The CDR3 totals 11 residues. Germline V lookup: CDR1 MGHRA, CDR2 YSYEKL. The ends were cut back, 3 bases at V and 6 bases at J, with 5 bases in the middle. The CDR3 DNA sequence: TGCGCCAGCAGCCAGTGGGATGGCTACACCTTC. Translation: CASSQWDGYTF.

This chain joins TRBV28 and TRBJ1-5; TRBD1 is a possible D gene (5 bases). Trimming shortened V by 1 base and J by 2 bases, and 9 bases separated the two germline ends. From germline, CDR1 is MDHEN and CDR2 SYDVKM. The CDR3 runs to 15 residues. CDR3 region: CASSLSGRGNQPQHF. DNA of the CDR3: TGTGCCAGCAGTTTATCAGGGAGGGGCAATCAGCCCCAGCATTTT. Based on the CDR3 plus reference TRBV28 and TRBJ1-5, the full variable domain is DVKVTQSSRYLVKRTGEKVFLECVQDMDHENMFWYRQDPGLGLRLIYFSYDVKMKEKGDIPEGYSVSREKKERFSLILESASTNQTSMYLCASSLSGRGNQPQHFGDGTRLSIL.